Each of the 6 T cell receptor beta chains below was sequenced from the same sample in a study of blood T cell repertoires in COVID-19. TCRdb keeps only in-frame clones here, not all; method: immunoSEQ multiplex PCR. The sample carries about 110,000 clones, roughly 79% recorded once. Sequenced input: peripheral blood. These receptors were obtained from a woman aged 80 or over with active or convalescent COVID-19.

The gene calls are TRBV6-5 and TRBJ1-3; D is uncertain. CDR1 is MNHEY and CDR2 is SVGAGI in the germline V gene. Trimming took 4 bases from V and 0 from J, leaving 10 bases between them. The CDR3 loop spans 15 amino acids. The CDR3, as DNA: TGTGCCAGCAGTTTCCGACGGAGCTCTGGAAACACCATATATTTT. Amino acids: CASSFRRSSGNTIYF.

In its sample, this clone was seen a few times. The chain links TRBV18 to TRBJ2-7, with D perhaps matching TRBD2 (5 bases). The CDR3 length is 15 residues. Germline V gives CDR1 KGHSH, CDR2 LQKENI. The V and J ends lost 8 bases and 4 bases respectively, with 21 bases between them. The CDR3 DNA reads TGTGCCAGCGCGCCGTACAGTGGTGGGAGATACGAGCAGTACTTC. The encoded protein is CASAPYSGGRYEQYF.

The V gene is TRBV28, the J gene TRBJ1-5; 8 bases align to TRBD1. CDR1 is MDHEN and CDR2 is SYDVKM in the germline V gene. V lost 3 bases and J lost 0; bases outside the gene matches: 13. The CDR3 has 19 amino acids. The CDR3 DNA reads TGTGCCAGCAGTTTTTCCCTCCTCGGACAGGGAAATAGCAATCAGCCCCAGCATTTT. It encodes CASSFSLLGQGNSNQPQHF.

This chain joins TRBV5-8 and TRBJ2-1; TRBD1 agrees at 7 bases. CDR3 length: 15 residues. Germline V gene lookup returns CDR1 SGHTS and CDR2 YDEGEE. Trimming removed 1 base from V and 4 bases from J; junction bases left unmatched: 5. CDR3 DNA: TGTGCCAGCAGCTTGTGGGACAGCCTATACAATGAGCAGTTCTTC. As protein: CASSLWDSLYNEQFF.

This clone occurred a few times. The chain's CDR3 is CASSLAYSLQGSSYEQYF. The CDR3 bases are TGTGCCAGCAGCTTAGCGTACTCCCTACAGGGGAGCTCCTACGAGCAGTACTTC. The chain is built from TRBV7-9 and TRBJ2-7; TRBD1 matches at 7 bases. Germline CDR1 reads SEHNR; CDR2 reads FQNEAQ (reference sequence). This CDR3 has 18 residues. V lost 0 bases and J lost 0; bases outside the gene matches: 11.

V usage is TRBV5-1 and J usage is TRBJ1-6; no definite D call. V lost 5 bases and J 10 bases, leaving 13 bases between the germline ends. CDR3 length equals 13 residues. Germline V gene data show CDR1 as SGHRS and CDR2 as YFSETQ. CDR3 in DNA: TGCGCCAGCAGAGGAGAGGGAGGGTCACCCCTCCACTTT. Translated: CASRGEGGSPLHF.